This TCR beta chain originates from a study of shared clonotypes between healthy human individuals. On the study more broadly: Each donor's CD4 naive and CD4 memory cells filled three plates apiece, CD8 naive two, and CD8 memory one.

The V gene's germline CDR1 is MDHEN and CDR2 SYDVKM. Trimming removed 6 bases from V and 0 bases from J, with 14 bases in between. This CDR3 spans 15 amino acids. Each cell subset's genomic DNA was divided evenly among several immunoSEQ plates. Produced via immunoSEQ multiplex PCR; TCRdb's table is partial and in-frame only. The profile shows about 1.5 million clones, 95% to 99% of them singletons. Sample: naive CD4+ T cells sorted from blood. The subset is: CD45RA+ positively selected. This clonotype was obtained from a man aged 25 to 45 in good health. The chain links TRBV28 to TRBJ1-1, with D hard to call. The CDR3 spells CASSYLGRLNTEAFF. The CDR3 DNA reads as TGTGCCAGCAGCTACCTAGGACGCTTGAACACTGAAGCTTTCTTT. The whole variable domain, filled in from reference TRBV28 and TRBJ1-1, reads DVKVTQSSRYLVKRTGEKVFLECVQDMDHENMFWYRQDPGLGLRLIYFSYDVKMKEKGDIPEGYSVSREKKERFSLILESASTNQTSMYLCASSYLGRLNTEAFFGQGTRLTVV.